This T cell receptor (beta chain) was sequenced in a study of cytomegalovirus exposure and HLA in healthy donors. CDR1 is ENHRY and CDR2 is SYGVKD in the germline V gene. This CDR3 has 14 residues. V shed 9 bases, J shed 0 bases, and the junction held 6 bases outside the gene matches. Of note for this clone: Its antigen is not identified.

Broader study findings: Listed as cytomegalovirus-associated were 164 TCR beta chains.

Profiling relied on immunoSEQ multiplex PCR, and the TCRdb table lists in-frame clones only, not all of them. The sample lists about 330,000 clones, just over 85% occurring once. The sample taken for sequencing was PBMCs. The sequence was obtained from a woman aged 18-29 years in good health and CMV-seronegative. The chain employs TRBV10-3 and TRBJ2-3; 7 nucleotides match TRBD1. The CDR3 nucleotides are TGTGCCATAGCTTGGGACAGTAGCACAGATACGCAGTATTTT. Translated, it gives CAIAWDSSTDTQYF.